A selection of T cell receptor beta chains follows, all from one sample in a study of blood T cell repertoires in COVID-19. This table comes from immunoSEQ multiplex PCR, and its TCRdb copy is limited to in-frame clones, with some not included. Found here are some 210,000 clones, 80% of them singletons; the top ten hold 4.3%. The material sequenced was PBMCs or T cells enriched from blood (not recorded which). These receptors all come from a man under 40 with acute COVID-19. Both conserved end residues are part of each CDR3. Each record gives: clone size, D gene, J gene, V gene, CDR3 protein, CDR3 DNA. A D gene is named only where the DNA matches it firmly. Only part of the rows carry a size: once, few, many, or a class if the clone is expanded.

-,TRBD2,TRBJ2-1,TRBV3-1/TRBV3-2,CASSQGAGGVYNEQFF,TGTGCCAGCAGCCAAGGGGCCGGGGGGGTATACAATGAGCAGTTCTTC
-,TRBD2,TRBJ2-7,TRBV5-4,CASSLVSGAAEQYF,TGTGCCAGCAGCTTGGTCAGCGGGGCTGCCGAGCAGTACTTC
-,-,TRBJ1-1,TRBV9,CASSVEGVSTEAFF,TGTGCCAGCAGCGTAGAGGGGGTCTCCACTGAAGCTTTCTTT
-,-,TRBJ2-7,TRBV2,CASSPGGGSYEQYF,TGTGCCAGCAGTCCGGGCGGAGGCTCCTACGAGCAGTACTTC
-,-,TRBJ1-2,TRBV5-1,CASSLAGGGADSNYGYTF,TGCGCCAGCAGCTTGGCGGGCGGGGGGGCCGACTCCAACTATGGCTACACCTTC
few,-,TRBJ1-5,TRBV2,CASSEVGAVSNQPQHF,TGTGCCAGCAGTGAAGTAGGGGCTGTTAGCAATCAGCCCCAGCATTTT
-,-,TRBJ1-2,TRBV5-6,CASTRLGGYTF,TGTGCCAGCACCCGCCTAGGAGGCTACACCTTC
-,TRBD1,TRBJ2-1,TRBV5-1,CASSGGTGPYNEQFF,TGCGCCAGCAGCGGGGGGACAGGCCCCTACAATGAGCAGTTCTTC
-,TRBD1,TRBJ2-1,TRBV2,CASSRQGAIHEQFF,TGTGCCAGCAGTAGACAGGGGGCTATCCATGAGCAGTTCTTC
-,-,TRBJ1-6,TRBV28,CASSFLASDSSSPLHF,TGTGCCAGCAGTTTTTTAGCCAGCGACAGCTCTTCACCCCTCCACTTT
-,TRBD2,TRBJ2-3,TRBV10-2,CASSESTDGGAMWEADTQYF,TGCGCCAGCAGTGAGTCGACGGACGGGGGGGCGATGTGGGAGGCAGATACGCAGTATTTT
-,-,TRBJ2-7,TRBV30,CAWSTPADRAYEQYF,TGTGCCTGGAGTACACCCGCGGACAGAGCCTACGAGCAGTACTTC
-,TRBD1,TRBJ2-7,TRBV11-2,CASSLGQPGSYEQYF,TGTGCCAGCAGCTTGGGACAGCCCGGTTCCTACGAGCAGTACTTC
-,-,TRBJ1-5,TRBV7-2,CASSLVRGSNQPQHF,TGTGCCAGCAGCTTAGTCCGGGGAAGCAATCAGCCCCAGCATTTT
-,TRBD1,TRBJ1-1,TRBV6-2/TRBV6-3,CASSYRQGTVGSTEAFF,TGTGCCAGCAGTTACCGACAGGGGACAGTTGGTAGCACTGAAGCTTTCTTT
-,-,TRBJ2-5,TRBV27,CASSLNVVGETQYF,TGTGCCAGCAGTTTAAATGTGGTCGGGGAGACCCAGTACTTC
once,-,TRBJ1-1,TRBV7-2,CASSLVGGIVTTEAFF,TGTGCCAGCAGCTTAGTTGGCGGAATCGTGACCACTGAAGCTTTCTTT
-,-,TRBJ1-6,TRBV11-2,CASSLVPRVTSPLHF,TGTGCCAGCAGCTTAGTACCGAGGGTAACTTCACCCCTCCACTTT
-,TRBD1,TRBJ1-2,TRBV5-1,CASSLGDRGHGYTF,TGCGCCAGCAGCTTGGGCGACAGGGGCCATGGCTACACCTTC
-,-,TRBJ2-1,TRBV6-5,CASSETRNNEQFF,TGTGCCAGCAGCGAGACTAGAAACAATGAGCAGTTCTTC
-,-,TRBJ1-4,TRBV5-1,CASSLGQENEKLFF,TGCGCCAGCAGCTTGGGACAGGAGAATGAAAAACTGTTTTTT
-,-,TRBJ1-3,TRBV12-5,CASGFVGDQTRNTIYF,TGTGCTAGTGGTTTTGTAGGGGATCAAACTAGAAACACCATATATTTT
once,TRBD1,TRBJ2-6,TRBV19,CASGTGDSGANVLTF,TGTGCCAGCGGGACAGGGGACTCTGGGGCCAACGTCCTGACTTTC
-,-,TRBJ1-2,TRBV9,CASSSTGNYGYTF,TGTGCCAGCAGCTCAACAGGGAACTATGGCTACACCTTC
once,-,TRBJ1-2,TRBV6-5,CASREAPRKDYGYTF,TGTGCCAGCAGAGAGGCACCTCGAAAGGACTATGGCTACACCTTC
few,-,TRBJ1-6,TRBV2,CASSPRQASGGGSPLHF,TGTGCCAGCAGTCCCCGGCAGGCCTCCGGAGGAGGTTCACCCCTCCACTTT
-,TRBD1,TRBJ1-1,TRBV11-2,CASSLDRDTEAFF,TGTGCCAGCAGCTTGGACAGGGACACTGAAGCTTTCTTT
-,-,TRBJ1-4,TRBV6-2/TRBV6-3,CASSSGQTREKLFF,TGTGCCAGCAGTTCCGGACAGACAAGGGAAAAACTGTTTTTT
-,-,TRBJ2-1,TRBV5-1,CASSLVPGVSYNEQFF,TGCGCCAGCAGCTTGGTTCCCGGGGTCTCCTACAATGAGCAGTTCTTC
few,-,TRBJ1-1,TRBV10-3,CAISEDTMTEAFF,TGTGCCATCAGTGAGGATACAATGACTGAAGCTTTCTTT
-,-,TRBJ1-2,TRBV20-1,CSASGPGYFYGYTF,TGCAGTGCTAGTGGTCCAGGTTACTTCTATGGCTACACCTTC
-,TRBD2,TRBJ2-1,TRBV27,CASSLVGLGNNEQFF,TGTGCCAGCAGTTTAGTGGGACTAGGGAACAATGAGCAGTTCTTC
few,TRBD1,TRBJ2-5,TRBV27,CASSLQGALGGTQYF,TGTGCCAGCAGTTTGCAGGGGGCCCTTGGGGGGACCCAGTACTTC
-,-,TRBJ2-2,TRBV19,CASSIGGRNTGELFF,TGTGCCAGTAGTATAGGTGGGAGGAACACCGGGGAGCTGTTTTTT
-,-,TRBJ2-3,TRBV6-5,CASSRDTRPDTQYF,TGTGCCAGCAGCCGGGACACTCGCCCAGATACGCAGTATTTT
-,TRBD2,TRBJ2-1,TRBV4-1,CASSPPGTTGDEQFF,TGCGCCAGCAGCCCCCCCGGGACTACTGGCGATGAGCAGTTCTTC
-,TRBD1,TRBJ2-7,TRBV7-3,CASSSPGQGAYEQYF,TGTGCCAGCAGCTCACCGGGACAGGGGGCCTACGAGCAGTACTTC
-,TRBD1,TRBJ1-2,TRBV10-3,CAIWDRAYGYTF,TGTGCCATTTGGGACAGAGCTTATGGCTACACCTTC
-,-,TRBJ2-7,TRBV19,CASSIGFTAGYEQYF,TGTGCCAGTAGTATAGGGTTTACTGCGGGCTACGAGCAGTACTTC
-,-,TRBJ1-2,TRBV6-5,CASVGGVDGYTF,TGTGCCAGCGTTGGTGGAGTCGATGGCTACACCTTC
-,TRBD1,TRBJ2-6,TRBV28,CASSRDRGSGANVLTF,TGTGCCAGCAGTCGGGACAGGGGCTCTGGGGCCAACGTCCTGACTTTC
-,-,TRBJ2-7,TRBV7-6,CASSLWQAGYEQYF,TGTGCCAGCAGCCTTTGGCAGGCCGGCTACGAGCAGTACTTC